This note documents a single T cell receptor beta chain sequence. Germline CDR1 SGHRS, CDR2 YFSETQ. This CDR3 is 15 amino acids long. Trimming left V 3 bases short and J 1 base short, with 12 bases between. The immunoSEQ assay was v3. The method was immunoSEQ multiplex PCR; TCRdb's version includes in-frame clones alone and lacks a portion of them. The table lists some 57,000 clones, around 90% of them singletons, with about 2.5% in the top ten. The sample comes from a study of TIL therapy for anti-PD-1-resistant metastatic lung cancer. Described time point: pre-treatment sample, taken before nivolumab and TIL therapy.

This chain joins TRBV5-1 and TRBJ2-3; no clear D gene. The input for sequencing was blood, taken at baseline. The sequence derives from a person aged 25 to 80 with non-small cell lung cancer. The DNA for the CDR3 is TGCGCCAGCAGCTACATTGCTAGGGGCACAGATACGCAGTATTTT. Amino acids: CASSYIARGTDTQYF.